This T cell receptor beta chain stems from a study of T cells in Graves' hyperthyroidism and ophthalmopathy. Whole-study results and caveats: The model's output predicted ophthalmopathy at a median of 6.5 months prior to onset.

This clonotype occurred a few times. As yet, its antigen is unknown. Thyroid ultrasound, orbital computed tomography, clinical symptoms, and serum thyroxine and TRAb underpinned diagnoses. RNA transcripts provided the source from which TCR beta CDR3 regions were amplified. The HTBI primer set served for first-round RT-PCR of the TCR CDR3. TCRdb re-derived calls from the multiplex PCR reads in MiXCR, one entry per CDR3 protein. The profile shows around 620,000 distinct CDR3 sequences, approximately 14% of them singletons. This CDR3 has 16 amino acids. Germline V gene sequence: CDR1 MDHEN, CDR2 SYDVKM. V shed 4 bases and J 4 bases; nucleotides not matched to a gene: 6.

The source of this sequence is a woman between 18 and 29 years old with Graves' ophthalmopathy. The chain couples TRBV28 to TRBJ2-2; 10 bases are a match to TRBD1. The sequenced material came from blood. The chain's CDR3 is CASSSWTGGSTGELFF. The CDR3 DNA follows: TGTGCCAGCAGTTCATGGACAGGGGGGAGCACCGGGGAGCTGTTTTTT.